This TCR beta chain was retrieved from a study of T cell changes during pregnancy in multiple sclerosis (dated by TCRdb to between 2018 and 2021). At the level of the whole study: Changes in the T cell repertoire over the course of pregnancy were examined in this study in women with multiple sclerosis.

The trim is 2 bases for V and 3 bases for J, with a gap of 8 bases between the germline ends. CDR1 and CDR2, looked up from the germline V gene (reference sequence), are MNHEY and SMNVEV. From cysteine to phenylalanine, the CDR3 is 13 amino acids long. The DNA shown is the 39-base CDR3, in frame from base 1. The library was obtained by the immunoSEQ multiplex PCR assay. The immuneACCESS repertoire file appears here via TCRdb, limited to in-frame rearrangements. These files lack a portion of the clones; in checked studies, under half of the deficit traces to unresolved V genes, and the cause of the others is not known. The sample table records 64,000 or so clones; approximately 96% of these occur just once. Approximately 2.3% of the sample lies in the top ten. A note on this clone: Its antigen has not been determined. No base qualities exist here, and no much larger clone lies one base off it.

This receptor was obtained from a female donor with multiple sclerosis, enrolled in a pregnancy study. The material was CD8+ T cells from peripheral blood mononuclear cells, obtained after pregnancy. This chain joins TRBV27 to TRBJ2-7, with the D gene call left open. Here the CDR3 is given as CASSLNALYEQYF. The DNA reads TGTGCCAGCAGTTTAAACGCACTCTACGAGCAGTACTTC.